This T cell receptor (beta chain) was documented in a study of blood T cell repertoires in COVID-19. Study context: The United States, Italy and Spain were the sources of the acute and convalescent COVID-19 samples. Sources were T cells, B-cell-depleted T cells, or PBMCs; the material itself was cDNA or gDNA.

Under the authors' procedure: Nucleated cell number was recorded as an estimate derived from reference gene primer amplification. Libraries were prepared by immunoSEQ multiplex PCR; TCRdb keeps only in-frame clonotypes and omits some of them. That table furnishes V, J and clone size, whereas the DNA furnished D and trimming. This sample has some 180,000 clones, with approximately 87% found just once. This clone was picked up one time. This sequence originates from a man in his 70s with active or convalescent COVID-19. The source material was peripheral blood.

CDR3 DNA: TGTGCCAGCAGCCCCACAGGGACCTTTTACAATGAGCAGTTCTTC. Amino acids: CASSPTGTFYNEQFF. The genes are TRBV11-2 and TRBJ2-1; the D gene is possibly TRBD1 (6 bases). The CDR3 length is 15 residues. V shed 5 bases and J shed 4 bases, with 15 bases lying between them. The germline V gene has CDR1 SGHAT and CDR2 FQNNGV.